Shown below are 4 T cell receptor beta chains from a single sample sequenced in a study of cytomegalovirus exposure and HLA in healthy donors. PCR used 60 Vbeta primers and 13 Jbeta primers. Using immunoSEQ multiplex PCR, the repertoire was profiled, and TCRdb retains in-frame clones only, with some absent. The data show some 180,000 clones, about 78% seen once. Sequencing used PBMCs. These receptors all stem from a woman aged 25-40 years in good health and CMV-seronegative.

The chain has TRBV9 and TRBJ1-2; D not certain. The ends were cut back, 3 bases at V and 5 bases at J, with 14 bases in the middle. CDR3 length: 14 residues. Germline V lookup: CDR1 SGDLS, CDR2 YYNGEE. CDR3 DNA sequence: TGTGCCAGCAGCGGGGTGGAGAGTGGGTATGGCTACACCTTC. Its translation is CASSGVESGYGYTF.

The J gene is TRBJ1-1, the V gene TRBV30; D not resolved. Germline V gives CDR1 GTSNPN, CDR2 SVGIG (reference sequence). The CDR3 consists of 11 residues. Between the trimmed V and J ends, which lost 4 bases and 7 bases, there was a span of 10 bases. The CDR3 sequence: CAWMLVREAFF. The DNA of the CDR3 is TGTGCCTGGATGTTAGTGCGTGAAGCTTTCTTT.

This chain joins TRBV11-2 and TRBJ2-2; D is possibly TRBD2 (6 bases). V was pared by 5 bases and J by 1 base, with 14 bases between. Germline CDR1 is SGHAT and CDR2 is FQNNGV. The CDR3 spans 16 residues. The CDR3 coding sequence is TGTGCCAGCAGCCCGGAGGGAGCGGGGAACACCGGGGAGCTGTTTTTT. Protein sequence: CASSPEGAGNTGELFF.

The chain carries TRBV2 and TRBJ1-1, with TRBD1 as a possible D gene (6 bases). The CDR3 sequence is 15 residues long. V was clipped by 1 base and J by 3 bases, with 12 bases between them. From germline, CDR1 is SNHLY and CDR2 FYNNEI. CDR3 protein: CASSEGGAGDTEAFF. The CDR3 nucleotides are TGTGCCAGCAGTGAAGGGGGGGCGGGGGACACTGAAGCTTTCTTT.